This TCR beta chain was captured in a study of regulatory dendritic cells for organ transplantation. Study context: Monocytes received vitamin D3 on days 0 and 4, IL-10 on day 4.

Sorted subsets were CFSE-labeled and cultured approximately 5 days with allogeneic dendritic cells. This clone was seen a handful of times. Its antigen is not identified. This table comes from immunoSEQ multiplex PCR, and its TCRdb copy is limited to in-frame clones, with some not included. Altogether 9,500 to 15,000 clones are present, about 60% being singletons, with the ten largest covering about 1.2%. The CDR3 has 18 amino acids. CDR1 is SGHNT, CDR2 YENEEA, per germline. The ends lost 5 bases at V and 5 bases at J; junction bases unmatched: 10. The sample taken for sequencing was naive CD8+ T cells from blood cultured with dendritic cells. Documented subset: CD45RA+ naive T cells. The sequence derives from a human donor in good health. This chain connects TRBV11-3 to TRBJ2-2, with 14 bases lining up with TRBD2. Here the CDR3 reads CASSPRTSGGPATGELFF. The CDR3 DNA sequence: TGTGCCAGCAGCCCCCGGACTAGCGGGGGGCCGGCGACCGGGGAGCTGTTTTTT.